This T cell receptor (beta chain) originates from a study of cytomegalovirus exposure and HLA in healthy donors. Study-level points and caveats: Serostatus for CMV was the only available immune exposure information. Later analysis showed most CMV-associated TCR beta chains appearing HLA-restricted.

Primers: 60 Vbeta forward and 13 Jbeta reverse. Data came from immunoSEQ multiplex PCR; TCRdb stores just in-frame clones and leaves some out. Found here are 150,000 to 200,000 clones, approximately 84% of them singletons; the top ten hold about 5%. This clone was found a few times. Its matching antigen is unknown. This CDR3 spans 14 amino acids. The V end lost 6 bases, the J end lost 4 bases, and 15 bases lay between the germline ends. Germline V lookup: CDR1 MDHEN, CDR2 SYDVKM. The chain joins TRBV28 to TRBJ1-2; tentatively, D is TRBD1 (5 bases). This sequence originates from a woman aged 45 to 65 in good health and CMV-seropositive. Sequenced: PBMCs. The CDR3 sequence is CASSWAGGGYGYTF. CDR3 nucleotide sequence: TGTGCCAGCAGCTGGGCGGGGGGAGGCTATGGCTACACCTTC.